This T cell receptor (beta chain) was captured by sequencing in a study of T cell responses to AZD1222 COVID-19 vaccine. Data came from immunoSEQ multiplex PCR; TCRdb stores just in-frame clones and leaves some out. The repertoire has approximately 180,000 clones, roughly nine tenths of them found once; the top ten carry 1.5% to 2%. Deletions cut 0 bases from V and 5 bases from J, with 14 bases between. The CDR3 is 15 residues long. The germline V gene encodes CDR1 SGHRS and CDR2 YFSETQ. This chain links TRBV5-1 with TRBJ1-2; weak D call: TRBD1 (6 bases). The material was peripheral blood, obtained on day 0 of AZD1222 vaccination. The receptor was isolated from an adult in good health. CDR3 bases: TGCGCCAGCAGCTTGGACCCGGGGGCTCTATATGGCTACACCTTC. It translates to CASSLDPGALYGYTF.